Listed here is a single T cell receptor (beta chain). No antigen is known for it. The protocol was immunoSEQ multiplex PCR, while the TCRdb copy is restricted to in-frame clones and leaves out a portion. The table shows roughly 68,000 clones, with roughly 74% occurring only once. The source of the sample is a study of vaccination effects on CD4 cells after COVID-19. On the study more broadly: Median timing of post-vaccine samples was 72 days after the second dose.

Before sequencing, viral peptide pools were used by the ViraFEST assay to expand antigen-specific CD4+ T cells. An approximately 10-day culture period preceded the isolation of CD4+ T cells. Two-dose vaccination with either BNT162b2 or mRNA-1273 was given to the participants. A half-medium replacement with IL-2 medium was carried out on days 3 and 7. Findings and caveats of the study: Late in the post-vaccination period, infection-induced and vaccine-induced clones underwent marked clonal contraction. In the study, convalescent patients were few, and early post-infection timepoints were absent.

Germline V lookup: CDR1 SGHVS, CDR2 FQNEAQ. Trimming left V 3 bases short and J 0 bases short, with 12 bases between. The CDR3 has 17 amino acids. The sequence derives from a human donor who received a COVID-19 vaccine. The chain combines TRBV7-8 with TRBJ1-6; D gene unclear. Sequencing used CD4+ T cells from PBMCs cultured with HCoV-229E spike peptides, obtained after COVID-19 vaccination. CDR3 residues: CASSFLKLISYNSPLHF. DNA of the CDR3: TGTGCCAGCAGCTTTCTGAAACTTATCTCCTATAATTCACCCCTCCACTTT.